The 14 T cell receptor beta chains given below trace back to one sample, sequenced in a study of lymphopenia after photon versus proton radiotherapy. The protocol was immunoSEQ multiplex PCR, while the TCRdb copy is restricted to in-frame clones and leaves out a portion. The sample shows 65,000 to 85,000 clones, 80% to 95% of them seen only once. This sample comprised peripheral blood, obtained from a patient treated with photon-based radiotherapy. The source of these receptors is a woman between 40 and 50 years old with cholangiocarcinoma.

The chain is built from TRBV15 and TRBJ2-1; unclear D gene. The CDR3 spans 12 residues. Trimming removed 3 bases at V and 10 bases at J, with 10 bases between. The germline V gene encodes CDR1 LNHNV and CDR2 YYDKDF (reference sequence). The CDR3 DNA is TGTGCCACCAGCAGCTTCGGTTCGGAGCAGTTCTTC. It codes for CATSSFGSEQFF.

The CDR3 DNA follows: TGCAGCGTTACTTGGAGCTCTGGAAACACCATATATTTT. Translation gives CSVTWSSGNTIYF. The J gene is TRBJ1-3, the V gene TRBV29-1, with D unresolved. Trimming took off 5 bases at V and 0 bases at J, with 8 bases between the two ends. This CDR3 contains 13 residues. Germline V gives CDR1 SQVTM, CDR2 ANQGSEA.

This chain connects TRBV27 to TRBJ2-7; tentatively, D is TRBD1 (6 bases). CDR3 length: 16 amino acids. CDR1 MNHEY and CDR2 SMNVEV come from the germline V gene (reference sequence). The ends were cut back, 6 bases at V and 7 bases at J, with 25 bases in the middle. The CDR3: CASSKDGGQGRWEQYF. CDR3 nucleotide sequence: TGTGCCAGCAGCAAGGATGGGGGCCAAGGCCGATGGGAGCAGTACTTC.

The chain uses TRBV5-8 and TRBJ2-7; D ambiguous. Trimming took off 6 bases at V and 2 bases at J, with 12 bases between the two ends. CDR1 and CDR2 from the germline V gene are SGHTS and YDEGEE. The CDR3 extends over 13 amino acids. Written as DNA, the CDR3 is TGTGCCAGCACCTATCTAGTTACCTACGAGCAGTACTTC. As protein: CASTYLVTYEQYF.

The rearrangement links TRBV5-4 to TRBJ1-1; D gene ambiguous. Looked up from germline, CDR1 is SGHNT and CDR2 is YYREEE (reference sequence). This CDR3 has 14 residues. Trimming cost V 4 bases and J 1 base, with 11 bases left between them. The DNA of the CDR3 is TGTGCCAGCAGCAAAGTCGCAGGGAACACTGAAGCTTTCTTT. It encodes CASSKVAGNTEAFF.

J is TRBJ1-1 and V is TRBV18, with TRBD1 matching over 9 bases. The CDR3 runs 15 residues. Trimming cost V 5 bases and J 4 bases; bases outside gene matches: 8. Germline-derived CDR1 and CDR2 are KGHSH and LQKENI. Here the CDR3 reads CASSEGQGEGTEAFF. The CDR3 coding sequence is TGTGCCAGCTCAGAGGGACAGGGCGAGGGCACTGAAGCTTTCTTT.

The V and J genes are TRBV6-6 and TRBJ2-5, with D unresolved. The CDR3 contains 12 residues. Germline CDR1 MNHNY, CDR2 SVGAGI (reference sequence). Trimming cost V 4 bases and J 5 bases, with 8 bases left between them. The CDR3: CASSSISETQYF. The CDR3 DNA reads TGTGCCAGCAGTTCAATCTCTGAGACCCAGTACTTC.

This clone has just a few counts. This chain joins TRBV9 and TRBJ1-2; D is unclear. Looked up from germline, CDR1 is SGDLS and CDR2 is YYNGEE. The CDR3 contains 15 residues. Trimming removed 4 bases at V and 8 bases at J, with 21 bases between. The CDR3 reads CASSPSAPQSGGYTF. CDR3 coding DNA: TGTGCCAGCAGCCCTTCGGCGCCTCAAAGTGGCGGCTACACCTTC.

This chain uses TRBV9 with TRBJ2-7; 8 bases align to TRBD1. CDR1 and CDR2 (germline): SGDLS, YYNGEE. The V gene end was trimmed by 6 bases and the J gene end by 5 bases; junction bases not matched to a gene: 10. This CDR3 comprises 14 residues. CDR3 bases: TGTGCCAGCACCCCAGGACAGGGTCTCAACGAGCAGTACTTC. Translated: CASTPGQGLNEQYF.

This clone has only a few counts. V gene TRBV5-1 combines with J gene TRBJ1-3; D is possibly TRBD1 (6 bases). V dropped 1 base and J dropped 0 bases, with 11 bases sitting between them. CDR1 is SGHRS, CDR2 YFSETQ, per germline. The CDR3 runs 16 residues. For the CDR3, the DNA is TGCGCCAGCAGCTTGCGACAGGACCACTCTGGAAACACCATATATTTT. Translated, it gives CASSLRQDHSGNTIYF.

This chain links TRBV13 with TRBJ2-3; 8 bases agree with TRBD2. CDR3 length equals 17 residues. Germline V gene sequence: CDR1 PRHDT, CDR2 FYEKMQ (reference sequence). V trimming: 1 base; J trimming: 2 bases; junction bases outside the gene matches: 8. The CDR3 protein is CASSLVAAGGYTDTQYF. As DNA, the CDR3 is TGTGCCAGCAGCTTAGTCGCTGCGGGGGGATACACAGATACGCAGTATTTT.

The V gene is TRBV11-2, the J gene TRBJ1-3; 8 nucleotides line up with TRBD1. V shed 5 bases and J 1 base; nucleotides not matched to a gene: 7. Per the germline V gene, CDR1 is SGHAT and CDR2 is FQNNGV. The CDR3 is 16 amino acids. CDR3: CASSPRTGRSGNTIYF. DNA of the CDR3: TGTGCCAGCAGCCCCAGGACAGGGCGGTCTGGAAACACCATATATTTT.

The CDR3, as DNA: TGTGCCAGCAGCCTAGTAACTCCCCCGAACACCGGGGAGCTGTTTTTT. Its translation is CASSLVTPPNTGELFF. J is TRBJ2-2 and V is TRBV7-3; D remains unclear. Trimming cost V 5 bases and J 0 bases, with 13 bases left between them. The CDR3 extends over 16 amino acids. Germline V gene lookup returns CDR1 SGHTA and CDR2 FQGTGA.

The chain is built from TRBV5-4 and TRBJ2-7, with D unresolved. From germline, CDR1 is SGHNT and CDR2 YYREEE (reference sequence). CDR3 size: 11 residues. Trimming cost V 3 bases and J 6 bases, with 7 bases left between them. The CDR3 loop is CASSSNSEQYF. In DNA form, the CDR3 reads TGTGCCAGCAGCTCCAATAGCGAGCAGTACTTC.